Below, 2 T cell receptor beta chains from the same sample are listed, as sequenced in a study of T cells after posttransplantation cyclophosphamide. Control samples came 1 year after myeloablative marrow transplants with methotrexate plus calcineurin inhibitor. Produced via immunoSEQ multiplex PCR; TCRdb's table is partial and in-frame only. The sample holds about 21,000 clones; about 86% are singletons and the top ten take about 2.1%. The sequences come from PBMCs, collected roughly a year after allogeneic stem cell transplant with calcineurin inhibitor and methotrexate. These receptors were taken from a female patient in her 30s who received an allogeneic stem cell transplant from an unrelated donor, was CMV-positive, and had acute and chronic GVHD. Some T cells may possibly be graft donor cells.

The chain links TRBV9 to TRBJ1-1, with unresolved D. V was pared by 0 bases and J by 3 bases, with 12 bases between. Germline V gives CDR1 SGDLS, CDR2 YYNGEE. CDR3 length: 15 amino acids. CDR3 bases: TGTGCCAGCAGCGTAGTGGGCCAGATGGACACTGAAGCTTTCTTT. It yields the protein CASSVVGQMDTEAFF.

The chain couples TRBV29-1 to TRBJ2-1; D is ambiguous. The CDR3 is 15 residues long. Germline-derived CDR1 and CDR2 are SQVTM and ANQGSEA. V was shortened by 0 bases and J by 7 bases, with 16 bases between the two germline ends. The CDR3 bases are TGCAGCGTTGAAGATTATGGAACAGTCCTAAATGAGCAGTTCTTC. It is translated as CSVEDYGTVLNEQFF.